This paragraph reports one TCR beta chain. The data derive from a study of cytomegalovirus exposure and HLA in healthy donors. V gave up 2 bases and J gave up 7 bases, with 5 bases separating them. The CDR3 runs 12 residues. Germline CDR1 SGHVS, CDR2 FQNEAQ. The PCR contained 60 Vbeta and 13 Jbeta primers. Profiled with immunoSEQ multiplex PCR; TCRdb holds only in-frame clones, not every one. The table has around 200,000 clones, around 81% seen once. This TCR was recovered from a woman aged 50 to 65 in good health and CMV-seropositive. Specimen: PBMCs. The chain combines TRBV7-8 with TRBJ2-2; D gene unclear. CDR3 residues: CASSLRDGELFF. The CDR3 DNA is TGTGCCAGCAGCTTACGAGACGGGGAGCTGTTTTTT.